This T cell receptor beta chain was obtained from a study of identical twins. Template switching added a universal primer site; cDNA carried unique molecular identifiers. In TCRdb, the 5' RACE reads were re-called with MiXCR into one record per CDR3 protein. This sample carries approximately 230,000 distinct CDR3 sequences, 6% to 7% of them seen once, and the ten largest clones take roughly 15%. Whole-study findings and limits: Beta out-of-frame twin sharing showed a weaker excess.

Germline CDR1 is SGHVS and CDR2 is FQNEAQ. The V end lost 6 bases, the J end lost 8 bases, and 11 bases lay between the germline ends. The CDR3 contains 12 residues. This clonotype was observed at least ten times. No antigen is known for it. These data were also filed under a second study, of T cells expressing NK-cell markers. That source reports: Investigators obtained TCR beta repertoires from sorted CD3+CD56+NKG2C+, CD3+CD56+NKG2C- and CD3+CD56-NKG2C+ T cells.

The J gene is TRBJ2-1, the V gene TRBV7-8; D not certain. Input material: CD8+ T cells sorted from blood. The receptor's source is a woman under 30 in good health. CDR3 loop: CASRIRVDEQFF. The CDR3 nucleotides read TGTGCCAGCAGGATTAGGGTTGATGAGCAGTTCTTC. Filled out from reference TRBV7-8 and TRBJ2-1, the complete variable domain reads GAGVSQSPRYKVAKRGQDVALRCDPISGHVSLFWYQQALGQGPEFLTYFQNEAQLDKSGLPSDRFFAERPEGSVSTLKIQRTQQEDSAVYLCASRIRVDEQFFGPGTRLTVL.